This T cell receptor (beta chain) was observed in a study of tumor-infiltrating lymphocytes in primary liver carcinoma. Study in general: Patients diagnosed with primary liver carcinoma received treatment through surgical resection. With diameters of roughly 4 to 10 cm, tumors were stage T1-T3 N0M0.

Germline lookup yields CDR1 SGHRS and CDR2 YFSETQ. V lost 0 bases and J 2 bases, leaving 17 bases between the germline ends. This CDR3 has 18 amino acids. The table lists this clonotype with a few counts. Its antigen is undetermined. A much larger clone is a single base away; this may be a read error. The input was around 530 ng total RNA; TCR beta cDNA was made from it with a constant-region primer. Three rounds of nested multiplex PCR with slightly modified ARM-PCR produced TCR beta libraries. Forward primers for TRBV1-TRBV30 and a C-beta reverse primer served the first two PCR rounds, at about 10 cycles each. One entry per CDR3 protein results from TCRdb running MiXCR on the multiplex PCR reads. The sample has 330,000 or so distinct CDR3 sequences, about two thirds seen once. Germline DNA was also extracted, and blood RNA was taken from unsorted whole blood. They drew about 3.9 milliliters of peripheral blood before surgery.

General study points: Blood had a significantly lower top-250-clone fraction than tumors did (p = 0.039).

Sequencing was done on a sample of peripheral blood. The chain joins TRBV5-1 to TRBJ2-2; weak D call: TRBD2 (6 bases). This receptor was identified in a man aged 35-49 years with primary liver carcinoma and hepatitis B virus infection. CDR3: CASSLGGDGRVNTGELFF. The CDR3 DNA is TGCGCCAGCAGCTTGGGCGGGGACGGCCGGGTAAACACCGGGGAGCTGTTTTTT.